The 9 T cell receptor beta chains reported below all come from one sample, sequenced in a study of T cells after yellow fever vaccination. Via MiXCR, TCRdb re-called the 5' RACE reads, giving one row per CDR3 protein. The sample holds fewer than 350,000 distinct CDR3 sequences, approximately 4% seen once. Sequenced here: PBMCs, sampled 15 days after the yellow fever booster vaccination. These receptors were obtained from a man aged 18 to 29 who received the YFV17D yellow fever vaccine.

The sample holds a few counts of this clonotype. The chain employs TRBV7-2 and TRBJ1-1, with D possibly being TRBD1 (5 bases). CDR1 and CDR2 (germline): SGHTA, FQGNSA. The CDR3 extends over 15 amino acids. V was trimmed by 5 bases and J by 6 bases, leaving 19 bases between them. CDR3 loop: CASSLNKRGLAEAFF. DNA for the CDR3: TGTGCCAGCAGCCTCAATAAAAGGGGTCTCGCTGAAGCTTTCTTT.

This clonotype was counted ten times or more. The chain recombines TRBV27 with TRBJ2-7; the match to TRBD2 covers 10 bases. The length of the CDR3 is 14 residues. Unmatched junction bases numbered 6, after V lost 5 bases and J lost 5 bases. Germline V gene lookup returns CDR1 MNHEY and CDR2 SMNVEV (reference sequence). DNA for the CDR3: TGTGCCAGCAGTCCAACTACTAGCGGGAACGAGCAGTACGTC. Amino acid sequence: CASSPTTSGNEQYV.

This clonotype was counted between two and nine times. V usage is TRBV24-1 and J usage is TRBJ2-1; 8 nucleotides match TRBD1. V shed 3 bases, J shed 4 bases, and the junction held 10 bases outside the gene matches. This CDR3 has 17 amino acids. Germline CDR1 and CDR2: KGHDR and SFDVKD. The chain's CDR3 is CATSDITQGADYNEQFF. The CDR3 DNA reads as TGTGCCACCAGTGATATAACCCAGGGGGCAGATTACAATGAGCAGTTCTTC.

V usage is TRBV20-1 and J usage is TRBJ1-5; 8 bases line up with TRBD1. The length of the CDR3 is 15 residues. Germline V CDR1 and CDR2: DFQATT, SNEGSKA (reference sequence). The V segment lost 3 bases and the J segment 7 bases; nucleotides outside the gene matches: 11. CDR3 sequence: CSASLSTGGDQPQHF. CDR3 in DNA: TGCAGTGCTAGTCTCAGCACAGGGGGAGACCAGCCCCAGCATTTT.

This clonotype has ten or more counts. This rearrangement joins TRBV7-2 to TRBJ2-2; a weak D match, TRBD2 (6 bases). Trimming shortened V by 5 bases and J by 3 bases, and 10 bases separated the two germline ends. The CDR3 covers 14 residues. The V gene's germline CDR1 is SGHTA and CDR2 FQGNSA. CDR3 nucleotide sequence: TGTGCCAGCAGCAATCGGAGGGACACCGGGGAGCTGTTTTTT. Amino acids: CASSNRRDTGELFF.

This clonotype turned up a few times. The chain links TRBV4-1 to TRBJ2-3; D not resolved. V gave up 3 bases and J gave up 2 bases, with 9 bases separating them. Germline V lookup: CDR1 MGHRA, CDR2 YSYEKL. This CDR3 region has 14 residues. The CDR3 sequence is CASSHRDLTDTQYF. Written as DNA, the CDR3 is TGCGCCAGCAGCCACCGCGATCTCACAGATACGCAGTATTTT.

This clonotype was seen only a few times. In nucleotides, the CDR3 is TGTGCCAGCAGTCCCCGACAGGGAGCCGGGGAGCTGTTTTTT. Translated, it gives CASSPRQGAGELFF. V gene TRBV12-3 or TRBV12-4 combines with J gene TRBJ2-2, with 7 nucleotides matching TRBD1. V shed 5 bases and J 6 bases; nucleotides not matched to a gene: 6. The CDR3 is made up of 14 amino acids.

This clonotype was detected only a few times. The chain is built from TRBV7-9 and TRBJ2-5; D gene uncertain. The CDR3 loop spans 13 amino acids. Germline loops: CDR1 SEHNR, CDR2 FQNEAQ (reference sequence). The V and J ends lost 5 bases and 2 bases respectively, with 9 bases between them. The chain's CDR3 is CASSLIPQETQYF. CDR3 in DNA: TGTGCCAGCAGCCTAATACCTCAAGAGACCCAGTACTTC.

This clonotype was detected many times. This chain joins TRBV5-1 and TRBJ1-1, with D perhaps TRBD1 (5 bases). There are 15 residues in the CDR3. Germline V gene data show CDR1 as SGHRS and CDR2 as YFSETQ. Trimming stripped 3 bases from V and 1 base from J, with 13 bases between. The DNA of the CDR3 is TGCGCCAGCAGCTGGGGCGGTAGCTCGAACACTGAAGCTTTCTTT. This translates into CASSWGGSSNTEAFF. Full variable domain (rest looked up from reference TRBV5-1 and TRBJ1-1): KAGVTQTPRYLIKTRGQQVTLSCSPISGHRSVSWYQQTPGQGLQFLFEYFSETQRNKGNFPGRFSGRQFSNSRSEMNVSTLELGDSALYLCASSWGGSSNTEAFFGQGTRLTVV.